This TCR beta chain was documented in a study of Graves' ophthalmopathy and Graves' hyperthyroidism. Across the whole study: The authors collected peripheral blood at initial diagnosis, before any treatment.

This clonotype was counted at least ten times. RNA transcripts were the template, and TCR beta CDR3 regions were amplified from them. HTBI primers were employed in first-round RT-PCR, then a second-round multiplex PCR followed. From the multiplex PCR reads, TCRdb called clonotypes with MiXCR, one entry per CDR3 protein. Of about 220,000 distinct CDR3 sequences listed, about 22% are singletons. The germline V and J ends were trimmed by 10 bases and 6 bases, with 24 bases remaining between them. This CDR3 contains 16 residues. PBMCs were isolated by Ficoll-Paque density gradient centrifugation, using approximately 11 ml of fresh peripheral blood as the starting material.

The clonotype was recovered from a woman between 50 and 59 years old with Graves' ophthalmopathy. Sequenced sample: peripheral blood. This chain links TRBV12-3 or TRBV12-4 with TRBJ2-2; possible D gene TRBD2, 5 bases. CDR3 sequence reads: CAITTYVGVVAGELFF. The CDR3 DNA follows: TGTGCCATTACGACTTACGTGGGAGTTGTGGCCGGGGAGCTGTTTTTT.